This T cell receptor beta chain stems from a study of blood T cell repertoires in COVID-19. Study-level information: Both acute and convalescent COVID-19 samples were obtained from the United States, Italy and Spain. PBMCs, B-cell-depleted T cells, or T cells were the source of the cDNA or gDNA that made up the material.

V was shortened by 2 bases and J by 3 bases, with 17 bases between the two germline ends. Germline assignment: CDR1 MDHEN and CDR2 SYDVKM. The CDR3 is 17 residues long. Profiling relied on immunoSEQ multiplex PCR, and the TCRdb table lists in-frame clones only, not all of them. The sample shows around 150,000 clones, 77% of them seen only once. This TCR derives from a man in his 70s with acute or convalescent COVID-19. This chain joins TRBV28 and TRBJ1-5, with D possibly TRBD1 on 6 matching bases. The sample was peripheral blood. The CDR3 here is CASSLASGDTLNQPQHF. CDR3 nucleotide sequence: TGTGCCAGCAGTTTAGCGTCAGGGGACACCCTCAATCAGCCCCAGCATTTT.